This T cell receptor (beta chain) was found in a study of blood T cell repertoires in COVID-19. About the research overall: From the United States, Italy and Spain came samples of acute and convalescent COVID-19.

Only a few counts were recorded for this clone. V was shortened by 3 bases and J by 4 bases, with 10 bases between the two germline ends. Looked up from germline, CDR1 is LNHDA and CDR2 is SQIVND (reference sequence). This CDR3 is 14 amino acids long. Authors' analysis steps: The authors estimated nucleated cell counts from reference gene primer amplification. The method was immunoSEQ multiplex PCR; TCRdb's version includes in-frame clones alone and lacks a portion of them. V and J calls and clone size follow that table, whereas D and trimming were derived from the DNA. The table lists about 160,000 clones, about 86% of them singletons.

The sample consisted of peripheral blood. The clonotype originates from a man in his 70s with acute or convalescent COVID-19. This chain connects TRBV19 to TRBJ1-5; no clear D. The CDR3 nucleotides are TGTGCCAGTAGTATGGTCACACAGAATCAGCCCCAGCATTTT. Translated, it gives CASSMVTQNQPQHF.